This passage covers 27 T cell receptor beta chains from one sample sequenced in a study of cytomegalovirus exposure and HLA in healthy donors. PCR used 60 Vbeta primers and 13 Jbeta primers. The data were produced by immunoSEQ multiplex PCR, yet TCRdb's version contains in-frame clones alone and is incomplete. The profile shows some 180,000 clones, approximately 85% of them singletons. Sequencing was carried out using PBMCs. The receptors here all came from a woman between 50 and 59 years old in good health and CMV-seronegative.

The chain recombines TRBV30 with TRBJ2-2, with TRBD2 matching 14 bases. Germline V lookup: CDR1 GTSNPN, CDR2 SVGIG (reference sequence). The CDR3 totals 17 residues. J lost 5 bases, V lost 2 bases, and 7 bases had no gene match. CDR3 bases: TGTGCCTGGAGTAGGACTAGCGGGAGGAAGAGTACCGGGGAGCTGTTTTTT. Its translation is CAWSRTSGRKSTGELFF.

This clone has only a few counts. This rearrangement joins TRBV7-2 to TRBJ1-5; D remains ambiguous. The V and J ends lost 8 bases and 8 bases respectively, with 13 bases between them. This CDR3 is built from 12 residues. Germline V gene sequence: CDR1 SGHTA, CDR2 FQGNSA. The CDR3: CASRERGKPQHF. The CDR3 DNA sequence: TGTGCCAGCCGGGAAAGAGGCAAGCCCCAGCATTTT.

This clone was recorded a few times. This CDR3 is CASSFRDRTGYTF. CDR3 bases: TGTGCCAGCAGTTTCCGGGACAGGACTGGCTACACCTTC. This rearrangement joins TRBV28 to TRBJ1-2; the match to TRBD1 covers 8 bases. The CDR3 has 13 residues. Germline V gene data show CDR1 as MDHEN and CDR2 as SYDVKM. Trimming removed 3 bases from V and 7 bases from J; junction bases left unmatched: 4.

The chain combines TRBV4-1 with TRBJ1-2; perhaps TRBD1 as D (5 bases). Germline assignment: CDR1 MGHRA and CDR2 YSYEKL. This CDR3 comprises 16 residues. V was pared by 1 base and J by 3 bases, with 15 bases between. In DNA, the CDR3 is TGCGCCAGCAGCCAAGGGTTAACAGGCAGGGACTATGGCTACACCTTC. Protein sequence: CASSQGLTGRDYGYTF.

This chain uses TRBV5-1 with TRBJ2-1, with 10 bases matching TRBD2. From germline, CDR1 is SGHRS and CDR2 YFSETQ. Trimming at V came to 3 bases and at J to 2 bases, leaving 5 bases not matched to a gene. The CDR3 loop spans 16 amino acids. Here the CDR3 reads CASSSPAGGPYNEQFF. The CDR3, as DNA: TGCGCCAGCAGCTCCCCAGCGGGAGGGCCCTACAATGAGCAGTTCTTC.

The genes are TRBV14 and TRBJ1-1, with D hard to call. The CDR3 has 13 amino acids. V dropped 0 bases and J dropped 5 bases, with 7 bases sitting between them. Germline values: CDR1 SGHDN, CDR2 FVKESK. CDR3 bases: TGTGCCAGCAGCCAAGACCTCGGGACTGAAGCTTTCTTT. Translated: CASSQDLGTEAFF.

This chain links TRBV4-3 with TRBJ2-3, with TRBD2 matching 9 bases. This CDR3 region has 16 residues. The germline gives CDR1 LGHNA, CDR2 YSLEER. The trim removed 1 base at V and 7 bases at J, leaving 9 bases unmatched. CDR3 sequence reads: CASSQGRGLAGHTQYF. CDR3 bases: TGCGCCAGCAGCCAAGGTCGGGGACTAGCAGGACATACGCAGTATTTT.

The CDR3 nucleotides read TGTGCCAGCTCACCACCAGGGAGAGGTGGCTACACCTTC. It translates to CASSPPGRGGYTF. The V and J genes are TRBV18 and TRBJ1-2; no reliable D call. Germline CDR1 reads KGHSH; CDR2 reads LQKENI. Trimming stripped 0 bases from V and 7 bases from J, with 9 bases between. The CDR3 consists of 13 residues. Full variable domain (missing parts from reference TRBV18 and TRBJ1-2): NAGVMQNPRHLVRRRGQEARLRCSPMKGHSHVYWYRQLPEEGLKFMVYLQKENIIDESGMPKERFSAEFPKEGPSILRIQQVVRGDSAAYFCASSPPGRGGYTFGSGTRLTVV.

Only a few counts were recorded for this clone. The chain employs TRBV7-2 and TRBJ2-7; possible D gene TRBD2, 6 bases. Trimming shortened V by 5 bases and J by 2 bases, and 13 bases separated the two germline ends. This CDR3 contains 14 residues. Germline V lookup: CDR1 SGHTA, CDR2 FQGNSA. The CDR3 here is CASSPGRRTYEQYF. CDR3 nucleotide sequence: TGTGCCAGCAGCCCCGGGAGACGAACCTACGAGCAGTACTTC. The variable domain in full, completed from reference TRBV7-2 and TRBJ2-7, reads GAGVSQSPSNKVTEKGKDVELRCDPISGHTALYWYRQSLGQGLEFLIYFQGNSAPDKSGLPSDRFSAERTGGSVSTLTIQRTQQEDSAVYLCASSPGRRTYEQYFGPGTRLTVT.

The chain employs TRBV4-3 and TRBJ1-4; D not certain. CDR3 length equals 16 residues. Germline loops: CDR1 LGHNA, CDR2 YSLEER. Trimming left V 0 bases short and J 4 bases short, with 12 bases between. The CDR3 DNA sequence: TGCGCCAGCAGCCAAGATTGGGAGGCCATTAATGAAAAACTGTTTTTT. This translates into CASSQDWEAINEKLFF.

The chain joins TRBV30 to TRBJ1-1; TRBD1 aligns across 8 bases. This CDR3 region has 14 residues. CDR1 is GTSNPN and CDR2 is SVGIG in the germline V gene (reference sequence). V trimming: 2 bases; J trimming: 2 bases; junction bases outside the gene matches: 4. CDR3 DNA sequence: TGTGCCTGGAGTAATGGACAGGGAAACACTGAAGCTTTCTTT. It is translated as CAWSNGQGNTEAFF.

The chain recombines TRBV27 with TRBJ2-7, with TRBD1 identical over 8 bases. Losses at the gene ends were 2 bases for V and 1 base for J; bases not matched to a gene: 7. The CDR3 sequence is 16 residues long. Per the germline V gene, CDR1 is MNHEY and CDR2 is SMNVEV (reference sequence). DNA of the CDR3: TGTGCCAGCAGTTTACGGGCAGGGGGCTCATCCTACGAGCAGTACTTC. It specifies CASSLRAGGSSYEQYF.

The CDR3 spells CASSIKQGWAGELFF. CDR3 in DNA: TGTGCCAGTAGTATAAAGCAGGGATGGGCCGGGGAGCTGTTTTTT. This chain joins TRBV19 and TRBJ2-2, with a possible D match to TRBD1 (5 bases). The CDR3 consists of 15 residues. Germline V gene data show CDR1 as LNHDA and CDR2 as SQIVND (reference sequence). The V and J ends lost 2 bases and 6 bases respectively, with 13 bases between them. The entire variable domain, with the rest obtained from reference TRBV19 and TRBJ2-2, is as follows: DGGITQSPKYLFRKEGQNVTLSCEQNLNHDAMYWYRQDPGQGLRLIYYSQIVNDFQKGDIAEGYSVSREKKESFPLTVTSAQKNPTAFYLCASSIKQGWAGELFFGEGSRLTVL.

J is TRBJ2-7 and V is TRBV19; 11 bases align to TRBD2. Germline CDR1 LNHDA, CDR2 SQIVND (reference sequence). The V gene end was trimmed by 3 bases and the J gene end by 2 bases; junction bases not matched to a gene: 0. CDR3 length: 14 residues. The CDR3 sequence: CASSMGLAAYEQYF. The CDR3 bases are TGTGCCAGTAGTATGGGACTAGCGGCCTACGAGCAGTACTTC.

The chain combines TRBV27 with TRBJ2-5; perhaps TRBD2 as D (6 bases). V gave up 8 bases and J gave up 2 bases, with 12 bases separating them. The CDR3 consists of 13 residues. Germline CDR1 and CDR2: MNHEY and SMNVEV (reference sequence). The CDR3 here is CASGRPPQETQYF. Written as DNA, the CDR3 is TGTGCCAGCGGGAGGCCCCCGCAAGAGACCCAGTACTTC.

The V and J genes are TRBV5-5 and TRBJ2-1, with TRBD1 matching over 10 bases. After removal of 2 bases from V and 6 bases from J, the junction contained 5 bases not matched to a gene. The CDR3 has 15 residues. CDR1 SGHKS and CDR2 YYEKEE come from the germline V gene (reference sequence). The CDR3 DNA sequence: TGTGCCAGCAGCTTTTTTTGGACAGGGGGCAATGAGCAGTTCTTC. Translating it yields CASSFFWTGGNEQFF. The full variable domain, completed using reference TRBV5-5 and TRBJ2-1, is DAGVTQSPTHLIKTRGQQVTLRCSPISGHKSVSWYQQVLGQGPQFIFQYYEKEERGRGNFPDRFSARQFPNYSSELNVNALLLGDSALYLCASSFFWTGGNEQFFGPGTRLTVL.

The V and J genes are TRBV27 and TRBJ1-2, with a tentative D call TRBD1 (5 bases). V lost 1 base, J lost 8 bases, and 11 bases lay in between. Germline lookup yields CDR1 MNHEY and CDR2 SMNVEV (reference sequence). This CDR3 has 13 residues. Here the CDR3 reads CASSLLRTSGYTF. The DNA of the CDR3 is TGTGCCAGCAGTTTATTACGGACATCCGGCTACACCTTC.

This chain uses TRBV11-2 with TRBJ2-7; TRBD2 matches at 7 bases. This CDR3 is 16 amino acids long. The V gene end was trimmed by 6 bases and the J gene end by 6 bases; junction bases not matched to a gene: 17. CDR1 is SGHAT, CDR2 FQNNGV, per germline. The CDR3 region has the DNA TGTGCCAGCAGACCCTTTAGGGAGGGGATACCGGGCGAGCAGTACTTC. As protein: CASRPFREGIPGEQYF.

This clone was counted a single time. V gene TRBV15 combines with J gene TRBJ2-5, with a possible D match to TRBD2 (5 bases). Per the germline V gene, CDR1 is LNHNV and CDR2 is YYDKDF (reference sequence). This CDR3 has 16 residues. V shed 8 bases and J shed 1 base, with 20 bases lying between them. The CDR3 coding sequence is TGTGCCACCCCCACACTACGGGAAGCACTCCAAGAGACCCAGTACTTC. Amino acids: CATPTLREALQETQYF.

This chain connects TRBV5-4 to TRBJ2-7; possible D gene TRBD1, 5 bases. With 4 bases removed from V and 5 bases from J, the gap between germline ends came to 13 bases. Germline V lookup: CDR1 SGHNT, CDR2 YYREEE (reference sequence). CDR3 length: 13 residues. The CDR3 DNA follows: TGTGCCAGCAGCCGAGCAGGGCCGGACGAGCAGTACTTC. Translated, it gives CASSRAGPDEQYF. The complete variable domain, with remaining parts taken from reference TRBV5-4 and TRBJ2-7, reads ETGVTQSPTHLIKTRGQQVTLRCSSQSGHNTVSWYQQALGQGPQFIFQYYREEENGRGNFPPRFSGLQFPNYSSELNVNALELDDSALYLCASSRAGPDEQYFGPGTRLTVT.

This clone has more than one count but fewer than ten. This CDR3 reads CASSGGVETGLHTLAKNIQYF. CDR3 bases: TGTGCCAGCTCCGGGGGAGTCGAGACAGGGCTTCACACCCTAGCCAAAAACATTCAGTACTTC. This chain connects TRBV21-1 to TRBJ2-4; the table's D call of TRBD1 was not tested on the DNA. TRBV21-1 is a pseudogene. The CDR3 is 21 residues long.

In its sample, this clone was seen once. This chain's CDR3 is CASSESQGEKLFF. As DNA, the CDR3 is TGCGCCAGCAGTGAGTCGCAGGGTGAAAAACTGTTTTTT. The chain joins TRBV10-1 to TRBJ1-4; D possibly corresponds to TRBD1 (5 bases). The CDR3 extends over 13 amino acids. Germline V lookup: CDR1 WNHNN, CDR2 SYGVQD (reference sequence). V lost 0 bases to trimming and J lost 7 bases, with 6 bases between them.

The chain has TRBV28 and TRBJ2-7; 9 bases map to TRBD1. CDR1 is MDHEN and CDR2 is SYDVKM in the germline V gene. With V trimmed by 7 bases and J by 1 base, 14 bases remained unmatched. This CDR3 region has 17 residues. The CDR3 reads CASTKMGQQGASYEQYF. CDR3 in DNA: TGTGCCAGCACCAAGATGGGGCAACAGGGGGCTTCCTACGAGCAGTACTTC.

This chain links TRBV7-3 with TRBJ1-2; D gene uncertain. Germline loops: CDR1 SGHTA, CDR2 FQGTGA. The CDR3 has 13 residues. Trimming took off 3 bases at V and 8 bases at J, with 13 bases between the two ends. In nucleotides, the CDR3 is TGTGCCAGCAGCTTCACAGATGGTGTCGGCTACACCTTC. Translating it yields CASSFTDGVGYTF.

The rearrangement joins TRBV5-1 to TRBJ2-1; D perhaps matches TRBD2 (5 bases). The CDR3 has 13 residues. V lost 4 bases to trimming and J lost 8 bases, with 13 bases between them. Germline V lookup: CDR1 SGHRS, CDR2 YFSETQ. The chain's CDR3 is CASSRRGPDEQFF. Written as DNA, the CDR3 is TGCGCCAGCAGCAGACGAGGGCCCGATGAGCAGTTCTTC.

V gene TRBV10-3 combines with J gene TRBJ2-7; a weak D match, TRBD1 (6 bases). This CDR3 is 15 amino acids long. The germline V gene has CDR1 ENHRY and CDR2 SYGVKD. V dropped 0 bases and J dropped 2 bases, with 11 bases sitting between them. The CDR3 here is CAISESGQYAYEQYF. CDR3 nucleotide sequence: TGTGCCATCAGTGAGTCAGGACAGTACGCCTACGAGCAGTACTTC.

V and J are TRBV28 and TRBJ1-3; unclear D gene. The CDR3 runs to 15 residues. The V gene lost 3 bases and the J gene lost 6 bases, with 15 bases spanning the gap. The V gene's germline CDR1 is MDHEN and CDR2 SYDVKM. CDR3 in DNA: TGTGCCAGCAGTTTGGCGCCCTACGGGATAAACACCATATATTTT. It is translated as CASSLAPYGINTIYF.